What follows are 20 T cell receptor beta chains derived from one specimen sequenced in a study of cytomegalovirus exposure and HLA in healthy donors. This PCR relied on a set of 60 Vbeta primers and 13 Jbeta primers. TCRdb keeps only in-frame clones here, not all; method: immunoSEQ multiplex PCR. The sample lists about 160,000 clones, roughly 71% occurring once. Sequencing was carried out using PBMCs. These TCRs come from a woman aged 45-60 years in good health and CMV-seropositive.

CDR3 residues: CAWSEQGDTEAFF. The DNA of the CDR3 is TGTGCCTGGAGTGAACAGGGAGATACTGAAGCTTTCTTT. The V and J genes are TRBV30 and TRBJ1-1, with D possibly being TRBD1 (6 bases). From germline, CDR1 is GTSNPN and CDR2 SVGIG (reference sequence). The CDR3 spans 13 residues. V dropped 1 base and J dropped 5 bases, with 11 bases sitting between them.

The chain recombines TRBV2 with TRBJ2-3, with 11 positions matching TRBD2. V lost 5 bases to trimming and J lost 1 base; unmatched junction nucleotides: 8. Germline CDR1 reads SNHLY; CDR2 reads FYNNEI. The CDR3 has 17 amino acids. The CDR3 bases are TGTGCCAGCAGTTCAAGACTAGCGGGGACTGGCACAGATACGCAGTATTTT. As protein: CASSSRLAGTGTDTQYF. Using reference TRBV2 and TRBJ2-3 for the parts outside the CDR3, the full variable domain is EPEVTQTPSHQVTQMGQEVILRCVPISNHLYFYWYRQILGQKVEFLVSFYNNEISEKSEIFDDQFSVERPDGSNFTLKIRSTKLEDSAMYFCASSSRLAGTGTDTQYFGPGTRLTVL.

The chain is built from TRBV30 and TRBJ1-2; TRBD1 is a possible D gene (6 bases). This CDR3 contains 14 residues. Germline CDR1 and CDR2: GTSNPN and SVGIG (reference sequence). V dropped 1 base and J dropped 5 bases, with 14 bases sitting between them. The CDR3 sequence is CAWSDGGRGYGYTF. CDR3 nucleotide sequence: TGTGCCTGGAGTGACGGGGGGCGCGGGTATGGCTACACCTTC.

The chain couples TRBV2 to TRBJ1-4; TRBD1 aligns across 7 bases. The CDR3 spans 14 residues. The germline V gene encodes CDR1 SNHLY and CDR2 FYNNEI. Unmatched junction bases numbered 14, after V lost 6 bases and J lost 13 bases. As DNA, the CDR3 is TGTGCCAGCAGGCCGGACAGGTCCGTCTGCTTACTGTTTTTT. Protein sequence: CASRPDRSVCLLFF. Complete variable domain (other parts from reference TRBV2 and TRBJ1-4): EPEVTQTPSHQVTQMGQEVILRCVPISNHLYFYWYRQILGQKVEFLVSFYNNEISEKSEIFDDQFSVERPDGSNFTLKIRSTKLEDSAMYFCASRPDRSVCLLFFGSGTQLSVL.

This chain joins TRBV7-7 and TRBJ2-1; D is possibly TRBD2 (6 bases). V was pared by 5 bases and J by 10 bases, with 15 bases between. The CDR3 sequence is 13 residues long. Germline V CDR1 and CDR2: SSHAT, FNYEAQ (reference sequence). The CDR3 here is CASSQVHGGEQFF. DNA for the CDR3: TGTGCCAGCAGCCAGGTCCATGGGGGGGAGCAGTTCTTC.

V is TRBV27 and J is TRBJ2-7; maybe TRBD2 (6 bases). This CDR3 spans 16 amino acids. The V and J ends lost 5 bases and 0 bases respectively, with 17 bases between them. In germline, CDR1 is MNHEY, CDR2 SMNVEV (reference sequence). CDR3 bases: TGTGCCAGCAGTCCGCTAGGGACTTCTTCCTCCTACGAGCAGTACTTC. This sequence encodes CASSPLGTSSSYEQYF.

This chain joins TRBV7-2 and TRBJ1-1; no reliable D call. Germline V lookup: CDR1 SGHTA, CDR2 FQGNSA. The CDR3 is 13 amino acids. Trimming took 5 bases from V and 3 from J, leaving 10 bases between them. The CDR3 coding sequence is TGTGCCAGCAGCCGTGGGCCGGACACTGAAGCTTTCTTT. As protein: CASSRGPDTEAFF.

Points on this clone: Other nucleotide sequences from this sample produce the same CDR3. The chain joins TRBV5-1 to TRBJ1-1, with 7 positions matching TRBD1. Germline V gene sequence: CDR1 SGHRS, CDR2 YFSETQ. V lost 3 bases, J lost 1 base, and 3 bases stayed unmatched. The CDR3 runs to 14 residues. The CDR3 region has the DNA TGCGCCAGCAGCTCGGGACAGCCGAACACTGAAGCTTTCTTT. Translated, it gives CASSSGQPNTEAFF.

The chain combines TRBV21-1 with TRBJ1-1. TRBV21-1 is a known pseudogene. The CDR3 runs 15 residues. The CDR3, as DNA: TGTGCCAGCAGCAAAAGGGACCGGAGGGTCACTGAAGCTTTCTTT. Translation: CASSKRDRRVTEAFF.

The genes are TRBV18 and TRBJ2-3; D call uncertain. CDR3 length: 14 residues. CDR1 and CDR2 from the germline V gene are KGHSH and LQKENI. Trimming pared 3 bases from V and 6 bases from J, leaving 13 bases between. CDR3 nucleotide sequence: TGTGCCAGCTCACCGCGTCGGAGTCAGGATACGCAGTATTTT. Translated: CASSPRRSQDTQYF. Looking up the rest from reference TRBV18 and TRBJ2-3 gives the full variable domain: NAGVMQNPRHLVRRRGQEARLRCSPMKGHSHVYWYRQLPEEGLKFMVYLQKENIIDESGMPKERFSAEFPKEGPSILRIQQVVRGDSAAYFCASSPRRSQDTQYFGPGTRLTVL.

This clone was seen a few times. The chain carries TRBV5-6 and TRBJ2-1; TRBD2 aligns across 9 bases. CDR1 is SGHDT, CDR2 YYEEEE, per germline. The CDR3 has 15 amino acids. Germline trimming cut 2 bases from V and 7 bases from J; bases unmatched to any gene: 7. CDR3 region: CASSLAGGLGNEQFF. The CDR3 coding sequence is TGTGCCAGCAGCTTAGCGGGGGGCCTCGGTAATGAGCAGTTCTTC.

This chain joins TRBV19 and TRBJ1-5; TRBD1 might be the D (5 bases). Deletions cut 2 bases from V and 0 bases from J, with 14 bases between. Germline V lookup: CDR1 LNHDA, CDR2 SQIVND (reference sequence). The CDR3 spans 17 residues. The CDR3 spells CASSISRGGYSNQPQHF. The CDR3 DNA reads TGTGCCAGTAGTATATCGAGGGGAGGATATAGCAATCAGCCCCAGCATTTT.

V is TRBV5-1 and J is TRBJ1-1, with 7 bases aligning to TRBD1. Germline V gene lookup returns CDR1 SGHRS and CDR2 YFSETQ. V lost 4 bases to trimming and J lost 5 bases; unmatched junction nucleotides: 8. CDR3 length: 14 amino acids. The CDR3 protein is CASSAEQGRTEAFF. CDR3 nucleotides: TGCGCCAGCAGCGCAGAACAGGGGAGGACTGAAGCTTTCTTT.

This chain connects TRBV5-1 to TRBJ2-7, with 8 bases identical to TRBD1. J was trimmed by 9 bases and V by 3 bases; bases with no gene match: 8. The CDR3 is made up of 13 amino acids. Germline V gene lookup returns CDR1 SGHRS and CDR2 YFSETQ. DNA for the CDR3: TGCGCCAGCAGCTCGACAGGGGAATGGGTGCAGTACTTC. Amino acids: CASSSTGEWVQYF.

V usage is TRBV6-7 and J usage is TRBJ1-5, with 8 bases aligning to TRBD1. TRBV6-7 is given ORF status, its function remaining uncertain. V shed 4 bases, J shed 3 bases, and the junction held 2 bases outside the gene matches. CDR3 length: 14 amino acids. As DNA, the CDR3 is TGTGCCAGCAGTTGGGGACAGGTCAATCAGCCCCAGCATTTT. Translation gives CASSWGQVNQPQHF.

The chain carries TRBV21-1 and TRBJ2-4; the table calls TRBD2, which could not be checked here. TRBV21-1 is a pseudogene segment. The CDR3 has 14 amino acids. The CDR3 DNA sequence: TGTGCCAGCAGCACCGACTTTGACAAAAACATTCAGTACTTC. It encodes CASSTDFDKNIQYF.

The chain employs TRBV18 and TRBJ1-1; 7 bases map to TRBD1. CDR3 size: 14 residues. V dropped 3 bases and J dropped 5; count of bases not matched to a gene: 6. The germline gives CDR1 KGHSH, CDR2 LQKENI. CDR3 nucleotide sequence: TGTGCCAGCTCACCCGCAGGGGGTCAGACTGAAGCTTTCTTT. It translates to CASSPAGGQTEAFF.

The genes are TRBV6-5 and TRBJ1-1, with 7 bases aligning to TRBD1. The germline CDR1 and CDR2 sequences are MNHEY and SVGAGI. The junction had 4 bases not matched to a gene; V was cut back by 2 bases and J by 1 base. The CDR3 contains 15 residues. In DNA form, the CDR3 reads TGTGCCAGCAGTTACGACAGGGCCCGGAACACTGAAGCTTTCTTT. Its protein is CASSYDRARNTEAFF.

The J gene is TRBJ2-3, the V gene TRBV11-2, with 11 bases lining up with TRBD2. V was pared by 2 bases and J by 2 bases, with 6 bases of the junction left unmatched. The length of the CDR3 is 17 residues. From germline, CDR1 is SGHAT and CDR2 FQNNGV. The CDR3 protein is CASSLRLAGGYTDTQYF. Written as DNA, the CDR3 is TGTGCCAGCAGCTTACGATTAGCGGGGGGGTACACAGATACGCAGTATTTT. The whole variable domain, filled in from reference TRBV11-2 and TRBJ2-3, reads EAGVAQSPRYKIIEKRQSVAFWCNPISGHATLYWYQQILGQGPKLLIQFQNNGVVDDSQLPKDRFSAERLKGVDSTLKIQPAKLEDSAVYLCASSLRLAGGYTDTQYFGPGTRLTVL.

This clone was seen once. This rearrangement joins TRBV5-1 to TRBJ2-5, with D maybe TRBD2 (7 bases). The CDR3 is 13 amino acids. Between the trimmed V and J ends, which lost 6 bases and 5 bases, there was a span of 14 bases. Per the germline V gene, CDR1 is SGHRS and CDR2 is YFSETQ. Here the CDR3 DNA reads TGCGCCAGCACCAGAGGGGGAGGGGAGACCCAGTACTTC. This gives the protein CASTRGGGETQYF.